This T cell receptor (beta chain) was obtained from a study of T cells in Graves' hyperthyroidism and ophthalmopathy (dated by TCRdb to about 2019). With regard to the full study: Peripheral blood samples were taken at initial diagnosis, before any treatment was given. A discovery cohort of approximately 100 patients, 43 with Graves' ophthalmopathy and 57 with stable Graves' hyperthyroidism, was used to find distinguishing TCR V-J signatures. Whether ophthalmopathy could be predicted prospectively was tested in an independent validation cohort made up of roughly 20 hyperthyroidism patients plus 17 patients who later progressed to ophthalmopathy. The 100 discovery patients were randomly divided into training and test sets at a 7:3 ratio. In about 6 Graves' hyperthyroidism patients, the study also compared T-cell repertoires from thyroid tissue with T-cell repertoires from blood. After sampling, hyperthyroidism patients received methimazole starting at 30 mg daily, and ophthalmopathy patients received high-dose intravenous methylprednisolone. According to the paper, TCR Vbeta CDR3 sequencing was carried out on some 140 peripheral blood samples, which came from some 41 ophthalmopathy, 75 or so hyperthyroidism and some 17 progressor patients.

With regard to this clonotype: Its antigen remains undetermined. Per-base qualities were not stored, and no clone one base away is much larger.

TCR beta CDR3 regions were amplified from RNA transcripts. A first-round RT-PCR of the TCR CDR3 used the HTBI primer set with the Qiagen OneStep RT-PCR kit. Libraries were constructed in a second round of multiplex PCR, after which size selection and purification were carried out. Paired-end sequencing of the libraries was performed with 100 bp reads on an Illumina HiSeq2000. As for how the authors treated the data: SOAPnuke was used to process the raw data, throwing out any read that contained adapters or uncalled bases, had a mean Phred below 15, or lacked an exact constant-primer or identifier match. High-quality paired reads were merged using COPE v1.2.5, and each unique nucleotide sequence was defined as a clonotype. MiTCR v1.1 was used to align the clonotypes against IMGT TRBV, TRBD and TRBJ reference segments. Analysis was restricted to V-J combinations with a frequency above 0.0001, which covered 98% to 99.2% of repertoires. The TCS score was defined as the ratio of F50 (clonal expansion) to E x V (chaos), calculated using BLOSUM62-based TCRdist between CDR3 peptides within each V-J. Welch's t-statistics and random forest reduced fewer than 550 V-J features to 13, which were used in a naive Bayes classifier (R e1071). TCRdb's own reprocessing of the public reads used fastp at Q25 and MiXCR and kept productive beta chains. Rows with a matching CDR3 protein are joined into one entry that keeps the most common DNA and genes. What appears here as the V and J calls and clone size reflects TCRdb's work, not the paper's. The sample yields 700,000 or so distinct CDR3 sequences; about a sixth were counted once. Approximately 8% of the sample goes to the ten largest clones.

Stable Graves' hyperthyroidism was defined as no progression to ophthalmopathy during 18 months of follow-up. Hyperthyroidism patients were aged 18 to 65 years and newly diagnosed, with disease duration of less than 2 months. Patients with uncontrolled infections, other autoimmune diseases, pregnancy or lactation were excluded. Diagnoses were based on clinical symptoms, serum thyroxine and TRAb, thyroid ultrasound and orbital computed tomography. Ficoll-Paque density gradient centrifugation was used to isolate PBMCs from around 10 ml of fresh peripheral blood. Trizol reagent was used to extract total RNA, and RNA quality was then checked on an Agilent 2100 Bioanalyzer. Broad study findings and their caveats: Most expanded thyroid clonotypes (frequency above 0.001) were also detected in blood, a finding suggesting that blood repertoires may reflect thyroid immune responses. In validation, progression to ophthalmopathy was predicted by the model with roughly 69% sensitivity and 72% to 80% specificity, a median of approximately 6.5 months before onset. Sample size was not statistically predetermined, and blinding of investigators to group allocation was not performed. A 13 V-J signature model separated ophthalmopathy from stable hyperthyroidism, with over 85% sensitivity and 81.08% specificity in cross-validation and 80%/75% in testing.

Reading from cysteine to phenylalanine, the CDR3 counts 17 amino acids. The entry retains the CDR3 DNA only, 51 bases that are in frame from base 1. The germline V gene provides CDR1 LGHNA and CDR2 YSLEER. V was cut back by 0 bases and J by 0 bases, leaving a gap of 13 bases between them. Here the chain combines TRBV4-3 and TRBJ2-3; the D gene is possibly TRBD2, with 6 bases matching. Sequenced sample: blood. The sequence came from a man between 18 and 35 years old with Graves' hyperthyroidism. Here is the DNA: TGCGCCAGCAGCCAAGAAATAGGCGGGGCTAGCACAGATACGCAGTATTTT. Its protein is CASSQEIGGASTDTQYF.